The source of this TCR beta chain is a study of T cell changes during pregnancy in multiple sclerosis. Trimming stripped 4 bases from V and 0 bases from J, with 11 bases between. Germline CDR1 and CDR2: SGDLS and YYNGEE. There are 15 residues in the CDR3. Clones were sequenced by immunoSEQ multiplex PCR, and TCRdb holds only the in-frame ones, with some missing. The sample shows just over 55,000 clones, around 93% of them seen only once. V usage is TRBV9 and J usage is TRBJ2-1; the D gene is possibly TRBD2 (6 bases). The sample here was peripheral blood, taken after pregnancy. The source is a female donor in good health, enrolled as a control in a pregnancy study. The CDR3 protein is CASSSGLSSYNEQFF. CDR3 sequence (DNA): TGTGCCAGCAGCTCGGGACTCAGCTCCTACAATGAGCAGTTCTTC.